The 27 T cell receptor beta chains given below trace back to one sample, sequenced in a study of CD8+ T cells in alopecia areata. The authors sorted CD4+ cells into CD25+CD127- cells for four to six patients. RNA extraction and reverse transcription yielded cDNA as sequencing template. TCRdb keeps only in-frame clones here, not all; method: immunoSEQ multiplex PCR. The profile shows under 40,000 clones, roughly half of them singletons. The sequencing sample was made of CD4+ Tregs sorted from blood. These receptors all stem from a human donor with alopecia areata.

The chain recombines TRBV7-8 with TRBJ1-2, with TRBD1 identical over 7 bases. CDR1 and CDR2 from the germline V gene are SGHVS and FQNEAQ. CDR3 length: 13 amino acids. Trimming took 5 bases from V and 6 from J; bases not matched to a gene: 6. CDR3 sequence: CASSLGQSHGYTF. The DNA of the CDR3 is TGTGCCAGCAGCCTGGGACAGTCGCATGGCTACACCTTC.

The chain uses TRBV15 and TRBJ2-5, with 14 bases aligning to TRBD2. Per the germline V gene, CDR1 is LNHNV and CDR2 is YYDKDF (reference sequence). V shed 5 bases and J 11 bases; nucleotides not matched to a gene: 10. The CDR3 has 15 amino acids. For the CDR3, the DNA is TGTGCCACCAGCCGCACCGGGGGACTAGCGGGGGAGCAGTACTTC. This encodes CATSRTGGLAGEQYF.

V usage is TRBV7-9 and J usage is TRBJ1-1; TRBD1 is a possible D gene (6 bases). V shed 3 bases and J shed 5 bases, with 16 bases lying between them. The CDR3 has 15 residues. The germline V gene has CDR1 SEHNR and CDR2 FQNEAQ (reference sequence). The CDR3 is CASSLGATHRTEAFF. The CDR3 region has the DNA TGTGCCAGCAGCTTGGGGGCCACACATCGAACTGAAGCTTTCTTT.

This clone showed up just a few times. V gene TRBV7-9 combines with J gene TRBJ2-2; D perhaps matches TRBD2 (6 bases). The CDR3 consists of 18 residues. Germline V lookup: CDR1 SEHNR, CDR2 FQNEAQ (reference sequence). V shed 5 bases and J shed 3 bases, with 22 bases lying between them. CDR3 amino acids: CASSHTAGTPGDTGELFF. The CDR3 DNA follows: TGTGCCAGCAGCCACACTGCCGGGACCCCGGGGGACACCGGGGAGCTGTTTTTT.

V is TRBV19 and J is TRBJ1-5; 7 nucleotides agree with TRBD1. The CDR3 runs 14 residues. CDR1 is LNHDA and CDR2 is SQIVND in the germline V gene (reference sequence). V lost 7 bases and J lost 0; bases outside the gene matches: 3. The CDR3 nucleotides are TGTGCCAGTAAGGACAGGTATAGCAATCAGCCCCAGCATTTT. Protein sequence: CASKDRYSNQPQHF.

V gene TRBV5-1 combines with J gene TRBJ2-3, with 8 nucleotides matching TRBD2. The V and J ends lost 1 base and 5 bases, in that order; junction bases with no gene match: 3. Germline CDR1 reads SGHRS; CDR2 reads YFSETQ. There are 14 residues in the CDR3. The CDR3 here is CASSLPLAGDTQYF. In DNA form, the CDR3 reads TGCGCCAGCAGCTTGCCCCTAGCGGGAGATACGCAGTATTTT. The full variable domain, in which reference TRBV5-1 and TRBJ2-3 provide the parts outside the CDR3, is KAGVTQTPRYLIKTRGQQVTLSCSPISGHRSVSWYQQTPGQGLQFLFEYFSETQRNKGNFPGRFSGRQFSNSRSEMNVSTLELGDSALYLCASSLPLAGDTQYFGPGTRLTVL.

The table lists this clone with a count of one. V usage is TRBV7-2 and J usage is TRBJ2-2, with a possible D match to TRBD2 (6 bases). The V and J ends lost 5 bases and 4 bases respectively, with 17 bases between them. The V gene's germline CDR1 is SGHTA and CDR2 FQGNSA. This CDR3 is 16 amino acids long. CDR3 in DNA: TGTGCCAGCAGCCTCCGGGCGGGGCTCGGCACCGGGGAGCTGTTTTTT. Amino acid sequence: CASSLRAGLGTGELFF.

This chain uses TRBV5-1 with TRBJ1-1, with 8 positions matching TRBD1. CDR3 length equals 13 residues. Looked up from germline, CDR1 is SGHRS and CDR2 is YFSETQ. Losses at the gene ends were 5 bases for V and 4 bases for J; bases not matched to a gene: 4. For the CDR3, the DNA is TGCGCCAGCAGGGACAGGGTAGGCACTGAAGCTTTCTTT. It encodes CASRDRVGTEAFF.

The chain carries TRBV27 and TRBJ2-5; D may be TRBD1 (6 bases). Germline CDR1 is MNHEY and CDR2 is SMNVEV (reference sequence). V dropped 3 bases and J dropped 4 bases, with 12 bases sitting between them. The CDR3 covers 14 residues. CDR3 amino acids: CASSFFAGAETQYF. As DNA, the CDR3 is TGTGCCAGCAGTTTTTTTGCAGGGGCAGAGACCCAGTACTTC.

The table lists this clone with a count of one. This chain joins TRBV11-2 and TRBJ1-2; 7 nucleotides match TRBD1. The CDR3 runs to 15 residues. Germline CDR1 is SGHAT and CDR2 is FQNNGV. Trimming took 3 bases from V and 3 from J; bases not matched to a gene: 7. CDR3 sequence (DNA): TGTGCCAGCAGCTTCCGACAGGGTCGGGACTATGGCTACACCTTC. Translating gives CASSFRQGRDYGYTF.

The V and J genes are TRBV7-2 and TRBJ1-1; TRBD1 matches 8 bases. This CDR3 contains 15 residues. The V gene end was trimmed by 5 bases and the J gene end by 5 bases; junction bases not matched to a gene: 10. CDR1 and CDR2 (germline): SGHTA, FQGNSA. The CDR3 DNA reads TGTGCCAGCAGCCCCCCGACAGGGGTTTGGACTGAAGCTTTCTTT. Protein: CASSPPTGVWTEAFF.

The chain links TRBV5-1 to TRBJ2-5; 9 nucleotides agree with TRBD2. This CDR3 is built from 15 residues. Germline V gives CDR1 SGHRS, CDR2 YFSETQ. V was pared by 4 bases and J by 2 bases, with 6 bases of the junction left unmatched. The CDR3 DNA reads as TGCGCCAGCAGCCCTAGCGGGGAGAGTCAAGAGACCCAGTACTTC. This translates into CASSPSGESQETQYF.

The chain combines TRBV19 with TRBJ2-1, with D maybe TRBD2 (6 bases). This CDR3 has 14 amino acids. CDR1 and CDR2 from the germline V gene are LNHDA and SQIVND (reference sequence). V lost 9 bases and J 2 bases, leaving 14 bases between the germline ends. The CDR3 protein is CASCPGGAYNEQFF. The DNA for the CDR3 is TGTGCCAGCTGCCCCGGCGGGGCCTACAATGAGCAGTTCTTC.

The chain recombines TRBV7-6 with TRBJ2-3; TRBD2 matches at 9 bases. Germline CDR1 reads SGHVS; CDR2 reads FNYEAQ. The V gene end was trimmed by 3 bases and the J gene end by 7 bases; junction bases not matched to a gene: 8. The CDR3 length is 15 residues. For the CDR3, the DNA is TGTGCCAGCAGCTTCCTGGCGGGAGGGCGGAATACGCAGTATTTT. Protein: CASSFLAGGRNTQYF. Complete variable domain (other parts from reference TRBV7-6 and TRBJ2-3): GAGVSQSPRYKVTKRGQDVALRCDPISGHVSLYWYRQALGQGPEFLTYFNYEAQQDKSGLPNDRFSAERPEGSISTLTIQRTEQRDSAMYRCASSFLAGGRNTQYFGPGTRLTVL.

The rearrangement joins TRBV5-1 to TRBJ2-7; D not certain. CDR3 length: 14 residues. The germline V and J ends were trimmed by 4 bases and 2 bases, with 13 bases remaining between them. CDR1 and CDR2 from the germline V gene are SGHRS and YFSETQ. In DNA, the CDR3 is TGCGCCAGCAGCAGTGGCTGGGCAGCCTACGAGCAGTACTTC. It encodes CASSSGWAAYEQYF. Variable domain in full (rest from reference TRBV5-1 and TRBJ2-7): KAGVTQTPRYLIKTRGQQVTLSCSPISGHRSVSWYQQTPGQGLQFLFEYFSETQRNKGNFPGRFSGRQFSNSRSEMNVSTLELGDSALYLCASSSGWAAYEQYFGPGTRLTVT.

The chain is built from TRBV30 and TRBJ1-3; no clear D. The CDR3 totals 13 residues. Germline V lookup: CDR1 GTSNPN, CDR2 SVGIG (reference sequence). The ends were cut back, 1 base at V and 0 bases at J, with 4 bases in the middle. The CDR3 here is CAWSGNSGNTIYF. DNA for the CDR3: TGTGCCTGGAGTGGCAACTCTGGAAACACCATATATTTT.

This clone was detected only a few times. The rearrangement joins TRBV9 to TRBJ2-1; D may correspond to TRBD1 or TRBD2 (5 bases each). The germline V gene has CDR1 SGDLS and CDR2 YYNGEE. The V gene lost 0 bases and the J gene lost 0 bases, with 10 bases spanning the gap. This CDR3 spans 16 amino acids. The CDR3 coding sequence is TGTGCCAGCAGCGTAGCAGGGACGAGCTCCTACAATGAGCAGTTCTTC. It yields the protein CASSVAGTSSYNEQFF.

This clone was detected a few times. The chain combines TRBV28 with TRBJ1-5; 7 bases match TRBD1. Germline CDR1 is MDHEN and CDR2 is SYDVKM. V gave up 6 bases and J gave up 4 bases; unmatched junction bases: 6. The CDR3 contains 14 residues. CDR3 loop: CASSEYRGNQPQHF. DNA of the CDR3: TGTGCCAGCAGCGAATACAGGGGTAATCAGCCCCAGCATTTT.

The gene calls are TRBV6-5 and TRBJ2-7; tentatively, D is TRBD2 (6 bases). The CDR3 length is 13 residues. Trimming pared 8 bases from V and 10 bases from J, leaving 21 bases between. From germline, CDR1 is MNHEY and CDR2 SVGAGI. CDR3 coding DNA: TGTGCCAGCCATTCCCGGGACTTCCTAAGTCAGTACTTC. It is translated as CASHSRDFLSQYF.

The sample holds a few counts of this clone. This rearrangement joins TRBV5-1 to TRBJ2-2; 9 nucleotides line up with TRBD1. With V trimmed by 4 bases and J by 8 bases, 6 bases remained unmatched. Germline loops: CDR1 SGHRS, CDR2 YFSETQ. The CDR3 loop spans 14 amino acids. Here the CDR3 DNA reads TGCGCCAGCAGCCAGGACAGGGGCTCGGGGGAGCTGTTTTTT. It codes for CASSQDRGSGELFF. Based on the CDR3 plus reference TRBV5-1 and TRBJ2-2, the full variable domain is KAGVTQTPRYLIKTRGQQVTLSCSPISGHRSVSWYQQTPGQGLQFLFEYFSETQRNKGNFPGRFSGRQFSNSRSEMNVSTLELGDSALYLCASSQDRGSGELFFGEGSRLTVL.

This clone has only one observation. The chain employs TRBV5-5 and TRBJ2-7; D ambiguous. The CDR3 spans 14 residues. Germline V gene data show CDR1 as SGHKS and CDR2 as YYEKEE (reference sequence). Between the trimmed V and J ends, which lost 4 bases and 1 base, there was a span of 12 bases. CDR3: CASSDQGASYEQYF. DNA for the CDR3: TGTGCCAGCAGCGATCAAGGCGCTTCCTACGAGCAGTACTTC.

The rearrangement links TRBV7-2 to TRBJ1-2, with a possible D match to TRBD1 (5 bases). The germline CDR1 and CDR2 sequences are SGHTA and FQGNSA. Between the trimmed V and J ends, which lost 5 bases and 8 bases, there was a span of 9 bases. The CDR3 consists of 11 residues. CDR3 protein: CASSGTVGYTF. The CDR3 nucleotides are TGTGCCAGCAGCGGGACCGTGGGCTACACCTTC.

This clone appeared a single time. The V gene is TRBV6-5, the J gene TRBJ2-7; D is possibly TRBD2 (6 bases). The CDR3 covers 14 residues. The V and J ends lost 5 bases and 0 bases respectively, with 11 bases between them. Germline lookup yields CDR1 MNHEY and CDR2 SVGAGI. CDR3 residues: CASSNGGSSYEQYF. CDR3 nucleotides: TGTGCCAGCAGTAACGGGGGTAGCTCCTACGAGCAGTACTTC.

The V and J genes are TRBV19 and TRBJ1-1, with D unclear. Trimming took 8 bases from V and 1 from J, leaving 11 bases between them. The CDR3 is 13 residues long. Germline V gene lookup returns CDR1 LNHDA and CDR2 SQIVND (reference sequence). CDR3 DNA: TGTGCCAGTGCCTCGGAAACGAACACTGAAGCTTTCTTT. It yields the protein CASASETNTEAFF.

The chain joins TRBV7-3 to TRBJ2-3; D unclear. From germline, CDR1 is SGHTA and CDR2 FQGTGA. Trimming removed 2 bases at V and 5 bases at J, with 11 bases between. The CDR3 is made up of 14 amino acids. The chain's CDR3 is CASSLGSWKDTQYF. In DNA, the CDR3 is TGTGCCAGCAGCTTAGGCTCCTGGAAAGATACGCAGTATTTT.

The CDR3 is CASSFLAGGSHEQYF. The DNA of the CDR3 is TGTGCCAGCAGCTTCTTAGCGGGAGGGTCTCACGAGCAGTACTTC. The chain is built from TRBV7-2 and TRBJ2-7; 11 bases are a match to TRBD2. CDR1 and CDR2 (germline): SGHTA, FQGNSA. Trimming at V came to 3 bases and at J to 5 bases, leaving 6 bases not matched to a gene. The CDR3 runs to 15 residues.

In its sample, this clone was seen a few times. The chain uses TRBV28 and TRBJ1-2; D not resolved. V lost 4 bases and J lost 4, with 13 bases in between. Germline CDR1 and CDR2: MDHEN and SYDVKM. This CDR3 comprises 14 residues. This CDR3 reads CASSYGLGSYGYTF. Here the CDR3 DNA reads TGTGCCAGCAGTTACGGTCTGGGTAGCTATGGCTACACCTTC.